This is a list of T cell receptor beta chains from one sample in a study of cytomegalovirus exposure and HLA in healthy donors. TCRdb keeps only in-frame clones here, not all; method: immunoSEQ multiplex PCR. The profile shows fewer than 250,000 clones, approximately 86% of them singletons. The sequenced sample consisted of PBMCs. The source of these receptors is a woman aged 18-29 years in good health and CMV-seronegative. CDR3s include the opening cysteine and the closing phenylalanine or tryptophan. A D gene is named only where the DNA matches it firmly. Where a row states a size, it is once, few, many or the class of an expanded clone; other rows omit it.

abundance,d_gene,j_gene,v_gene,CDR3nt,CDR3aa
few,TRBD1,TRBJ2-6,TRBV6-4,TGTGCCAGCAGTACAGGGGGGAGCTCTGGGGCCAACGTCCTGACTTTC,CASSTGGSSGANVLTF
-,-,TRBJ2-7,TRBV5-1,TGCGCCAGCAGCTTGGGGCAGGGTTTCTCCTACGAGCAGTACTTC,CASSLGQGFSYEQYF
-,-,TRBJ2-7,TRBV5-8,TGTGCCAGCAGCTTGGCCCCTCGGGGGGCAGGGGAGCAGTACTTC,CASSLAPRGAGEQYF
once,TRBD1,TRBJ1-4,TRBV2,TGTGCCAGCAGTATCTTTGGGACAGACAATGAAAAACTGTTTTTT,CASSIFGTDNEKLFF
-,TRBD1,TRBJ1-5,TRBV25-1,TGTGCCAGCAGTGACTGGGCAGGGGGTCAGCCCCAGCATTTT,CASSDWAGGQPQHF
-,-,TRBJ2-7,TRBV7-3,TGTGCCAGCAGCCTACAGGGACCAGGCCCCTACGAGCAGTACTTC,CASSLQGPGPYEQYF
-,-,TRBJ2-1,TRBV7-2,TGTGCCAGCAGCTTAGCGACTAGTCTATACAATGAGCAGTTCTTC,CASSLATSLYNEQFF
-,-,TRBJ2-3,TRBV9,TGTGCCAGCAGCTCCGACGGACTGTCTAGCACAGATACGCAGTATTTT,CASSSDGLSSTDTQYF
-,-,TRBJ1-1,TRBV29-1,TGCAGCGTTGAAGAAGAGGGCCCTGAAGCTTTCTTT,CSVEEEGPEAFF
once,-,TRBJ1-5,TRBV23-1,TGCGCCAGCAGTCAATTGTCCGGGTGTTCAAGCAATCAGCCCCAGCATTTT,CASSQLSGCSSNQPQHF
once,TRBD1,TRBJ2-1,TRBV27,TGTGCCAGCAGCTTCGGACAGGTTAATGAGCAGTTCTTC,CASSFGQVNEQFF
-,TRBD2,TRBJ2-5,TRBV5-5,TGTGCCAGCAGCCGTTTAGCGGGGCCCGAGACCCAGTACTTC,CASSRLAGPETQYF
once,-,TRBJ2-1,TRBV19,TGTGCCAGTAGTATGGGGCATGAGCAGTTCTTC,CASSMGHEQFF
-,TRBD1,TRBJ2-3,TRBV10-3,TGTGCCATCAGTTCGCTCGGACAGGGGGTCTCAGATACGCAGTATTTT,CAISSLGQGVSDTQYF
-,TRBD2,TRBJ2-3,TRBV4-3,TGCGCCAGCAGCCAAGAGCTAGCGGGAGTAGGTTCAGATACGCAGTATTTT,CASSQELAGVGSDTQYF
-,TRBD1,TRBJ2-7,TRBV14,TGTGCCAGCAGCCGGATGACAGGGTACGAGCAGTACTTC,CASSRMTGYEQYF
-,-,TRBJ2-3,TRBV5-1,TGCGCCAGCAGTGGAGGGGGCCCTAGCACAGATACGCAGTATTTT,CASSGGGPSTDTQYF
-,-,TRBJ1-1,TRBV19,TGTGCCAGTAGTATACAGATGGGCAATGAAGCTTTCTTT,CASSIQMGNEAFF
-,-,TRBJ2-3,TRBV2,TGTGCCAGCAGTGAAATTCAGGACACAGATACGCAGTATTTT,CASSEIQDTDTQYF
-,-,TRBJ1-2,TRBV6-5,TGTGCCAGCAGTTACGCTGGGGCGGTTGGCTACACCTTC,CASSYAGAVGYTF
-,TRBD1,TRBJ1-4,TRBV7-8,TGTGCCAGCAGCTACGGACAGGGCAATGAAAAACTGTTTTTT,CASSYGQGNEKLFF
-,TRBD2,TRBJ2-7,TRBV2,TGTGCCAGCAGAAACGGACTAGCGGGAATCGAGCAGTACTTC,CASRNGLAGIEQYF
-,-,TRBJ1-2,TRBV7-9,TGTTCCAGCAGCTTAGGGGCCCCAGCTAACTATGGCTACACCTTC,CSSSLGAPANYGYTF
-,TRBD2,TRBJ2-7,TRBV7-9,TGTGCCAGCAGCTTACCGGGACTAGCGGGGTTCTACGAGCAGTACTTC,CASSLPGLAGFYEQYF
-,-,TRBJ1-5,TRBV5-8,TGTGCCAGCAGCTCACCCGGCAGGCCCGATGAGCCCCAGCATTTT,CASSSPGRPDEPQHF
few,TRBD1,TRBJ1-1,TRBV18,TGTGCCAGCTCACGGGACAGTAACACTGAAGCTTTCTTT,CASSRDSNTEAFF
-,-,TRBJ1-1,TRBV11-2,TGTGCCAGCAGCTTTAAGGGGGACACTGAAGCTTTCTTT,CASSFKGDTEAFF
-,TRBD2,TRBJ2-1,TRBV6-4,TGTGCCAGCAGTGACTCGACTAGCGGCTACAATGAGCAGTTCTTC,CASSDSTSGYNEQFF
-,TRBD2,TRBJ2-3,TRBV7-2,TGTGCCAGCAGCTTAGGCACGGCGGGAGGGGCAGATACGCAGTATTTT,CASSLGTAGGADTQYF
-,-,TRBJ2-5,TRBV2,TGTGCCACCAGGGCGACAGTTCAAGAGACCCAGTACTTC,CATRATVQETQYF
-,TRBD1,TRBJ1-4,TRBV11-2,TGTGCCAGCACCCAAAGCTGGGACAGCCATGAAAAACTGTTTTTT,CASTQSWDSHEKLFF
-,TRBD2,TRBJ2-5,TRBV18,TGTGCCAGCTCGCAATCGCTCGGGACTATGCAGGAGACCCAGTACTTC,CASSQSLGTMQETQYF
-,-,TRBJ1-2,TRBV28,TGTGCCAGCAGACCTCTACAGGAATTCTATGGCTACACCTTC,CASRPLQEFYGYTF
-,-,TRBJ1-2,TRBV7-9,TGTGCCAGCAGCTTAGGCGTAGGGGCTAATGGCTACACCTTC,CASSLGVGANGYTF
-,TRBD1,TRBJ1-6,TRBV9,TGTGCCAGCAGCGCACAGGGGGCTAGCGCACCCCTCCACTTT,CASSAQGASAPLHF
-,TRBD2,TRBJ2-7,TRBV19,TGTGCCAGTAGTATCACGGCTAGCGGGAGCTACGAGCAGTACTTC,CASSITASGSYEQYF
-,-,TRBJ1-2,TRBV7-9,TGTGCCAGCAGCCTGACTGAAACTAACTATGGCTACACCTTC,CASSLTETNYGYTF
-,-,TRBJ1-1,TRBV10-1,TGCGCCAGCAGTGAGGACAACTTGAACACTGAAGCTTTCTTT,CASSEDNLNTEAFF
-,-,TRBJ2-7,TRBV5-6,TGTGCCAGCAGACATCGGCAGGCCCAGGGCGAGCAGTACTTC,CASRHRQAQGEQYF
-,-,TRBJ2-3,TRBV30,TGTGCCTGGATTAGTTCAGGGACAGATACGCAGTATTTT,CAWISSGTDTQYF
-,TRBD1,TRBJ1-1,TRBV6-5,TGTGCCAGCAGTTCCAGGGGGCTTTCCCCTTACACTGAAGCTTTCTTT,CASSSRGLSPYTEAFF
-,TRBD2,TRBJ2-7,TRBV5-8,TGTGCCAGCAGCTTGGGGACTAGCGGGCCCTACCACTCCTACGAGCAGTACTTC,CASSLGTSGPYHSYEQYF